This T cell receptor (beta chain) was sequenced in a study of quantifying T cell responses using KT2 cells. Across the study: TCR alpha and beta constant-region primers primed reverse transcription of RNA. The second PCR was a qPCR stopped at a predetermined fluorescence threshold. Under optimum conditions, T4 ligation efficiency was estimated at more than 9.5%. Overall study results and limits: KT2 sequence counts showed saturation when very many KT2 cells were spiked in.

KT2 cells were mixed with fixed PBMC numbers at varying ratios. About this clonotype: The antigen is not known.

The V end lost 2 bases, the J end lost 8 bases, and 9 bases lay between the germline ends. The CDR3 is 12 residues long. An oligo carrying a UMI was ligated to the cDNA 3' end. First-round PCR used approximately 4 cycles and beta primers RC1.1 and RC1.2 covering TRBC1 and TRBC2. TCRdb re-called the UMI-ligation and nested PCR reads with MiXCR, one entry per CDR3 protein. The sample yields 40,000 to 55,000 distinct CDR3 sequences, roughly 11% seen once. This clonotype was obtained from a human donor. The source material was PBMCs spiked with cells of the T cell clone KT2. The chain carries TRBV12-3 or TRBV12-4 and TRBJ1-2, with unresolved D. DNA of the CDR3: TGTGCCAGCAGTTTACGCAGGATAGGCTACACCTTC. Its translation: CASSLRRIGYTF.